This record concerns one T cell receptor beta chain sequence. The record originates from a study of T cell changes during pregnancy in multiple sclerosis. Clones were sequenced by immunoSEQ multiplex PCR, and TCRdb holds only the in-frame ones, with some missing. The sample consists of about 59,000 clones, 85% to 90% of them appearing once. Germline-derived CDR1 and CDR2 are LNHNV and YYDKDF (reference sequence). The CDR3 length is 18 residues. Trimming took 0 bases from V and 8 from J; bases not matched to a gene: 10. The chain has TRBV15 and TRBJ2-1; 13 bases fit TRBD2. Sequencing used peripheral blood, obtained in the first trimester of pregnancy. This TCR derives from a female donor in good health, enrolled as a control in a pregnancy study. The CDR3 region is CATSRDPRLAGGGDEQFF. CDR3 in DNA: TGTGCCACCAGCAGAGATCCCCGACTAGCGGGGGGTGGGGATGAGCAGTTCTTC.